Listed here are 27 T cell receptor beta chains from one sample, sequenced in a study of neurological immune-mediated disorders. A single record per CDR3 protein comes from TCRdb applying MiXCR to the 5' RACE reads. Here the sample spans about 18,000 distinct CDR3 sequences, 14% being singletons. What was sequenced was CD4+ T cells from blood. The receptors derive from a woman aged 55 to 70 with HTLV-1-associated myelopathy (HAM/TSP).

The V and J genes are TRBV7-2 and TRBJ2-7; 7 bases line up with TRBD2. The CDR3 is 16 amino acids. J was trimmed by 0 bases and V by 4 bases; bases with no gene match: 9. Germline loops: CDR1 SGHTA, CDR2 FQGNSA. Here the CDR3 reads CASSSFPRGSSYEQYF. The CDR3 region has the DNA TGTGCCAGCAGCTCGTTCCCGCGGGGGAGCTCCTACGAGCAGTACTTC. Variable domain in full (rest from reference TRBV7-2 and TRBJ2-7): GAGVSQSPSNKVTEKGKDVELRCDPISGHTALYWYRQSLGQGLEFLIYFQGNSAPDKSGLPSDRFSAERTGGSVSTLTIQRTQQEDSAVYLCASSSFPRGSSYEQYFGPGTRLTVT.

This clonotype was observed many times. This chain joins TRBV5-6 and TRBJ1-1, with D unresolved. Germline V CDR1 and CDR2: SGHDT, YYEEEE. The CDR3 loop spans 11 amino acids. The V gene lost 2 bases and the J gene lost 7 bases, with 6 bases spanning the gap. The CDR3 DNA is TGTGCCAGCAGCTTCGTGGGTGAAGCTTTCTTT. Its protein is CASSFVGEAFF.

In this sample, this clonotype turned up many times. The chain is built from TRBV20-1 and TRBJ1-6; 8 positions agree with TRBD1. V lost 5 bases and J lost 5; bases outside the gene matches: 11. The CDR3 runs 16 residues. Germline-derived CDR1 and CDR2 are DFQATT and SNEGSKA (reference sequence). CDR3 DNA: TGCAGTGCTCCCCAAGCCACAGGGGGAAATAATTCACCCCTCCACTTT. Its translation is CSAPQATGGNNSPLHF.

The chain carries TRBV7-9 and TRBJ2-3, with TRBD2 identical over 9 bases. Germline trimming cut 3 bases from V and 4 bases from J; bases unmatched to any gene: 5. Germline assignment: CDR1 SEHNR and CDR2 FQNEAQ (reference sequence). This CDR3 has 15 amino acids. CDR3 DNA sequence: TGTGCCAGCAGCTTTGGCGGGGGGGCTTCAGATACGCAGTATTTT. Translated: CASSFGGGASDTQYF.

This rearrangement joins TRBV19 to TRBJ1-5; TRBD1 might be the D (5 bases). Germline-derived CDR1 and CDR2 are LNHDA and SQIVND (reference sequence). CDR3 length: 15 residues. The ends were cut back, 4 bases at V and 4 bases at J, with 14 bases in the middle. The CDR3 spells CASSSSWGENQPQHF. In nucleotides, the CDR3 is TGTGCCAGTAGTAGCTCTTGGGGGGAGAATCAGCCCCAGCATTTT.

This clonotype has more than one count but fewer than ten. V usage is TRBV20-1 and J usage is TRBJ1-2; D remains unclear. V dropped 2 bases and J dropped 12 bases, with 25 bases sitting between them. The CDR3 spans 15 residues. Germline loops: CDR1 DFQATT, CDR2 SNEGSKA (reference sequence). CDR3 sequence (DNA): TGCAGTGCTAGAACATTTATCGGTACCCGCGTAGAGAACACCTTC. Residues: CSARTFIGTRVENTF.

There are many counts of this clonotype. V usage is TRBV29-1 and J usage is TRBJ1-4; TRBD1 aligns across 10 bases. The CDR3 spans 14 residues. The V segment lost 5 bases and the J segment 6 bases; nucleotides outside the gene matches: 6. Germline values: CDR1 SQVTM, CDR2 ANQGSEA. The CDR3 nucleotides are TGCAGCGTTTTCGGGACAGGGGCGGATGAAAAACTGTTTTTT. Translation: CSVFGTGADEKLFF.

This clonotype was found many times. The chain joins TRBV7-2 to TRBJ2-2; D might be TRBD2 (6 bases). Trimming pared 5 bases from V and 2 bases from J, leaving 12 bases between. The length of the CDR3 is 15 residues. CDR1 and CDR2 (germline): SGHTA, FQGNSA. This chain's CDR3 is CASSAQRVNTGELFF. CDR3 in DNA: TGTGCCAGCAGCGCTCAGCGGGTAAACACCGGGGAGCTGTTTTTT.

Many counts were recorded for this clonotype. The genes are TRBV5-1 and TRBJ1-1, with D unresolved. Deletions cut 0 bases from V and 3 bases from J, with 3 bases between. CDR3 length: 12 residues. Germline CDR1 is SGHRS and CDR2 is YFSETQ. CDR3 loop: CASSLVDTEAFF. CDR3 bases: TGCGCCAGCAGCTTGGTGGACACTGAAGCTTTCTTT.

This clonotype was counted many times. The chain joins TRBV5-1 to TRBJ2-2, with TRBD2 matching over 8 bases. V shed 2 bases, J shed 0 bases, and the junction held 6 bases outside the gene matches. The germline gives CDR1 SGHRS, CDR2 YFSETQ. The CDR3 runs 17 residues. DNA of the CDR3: TGCGCCAGCAGCTTATCCGGGGGGGTCGCGAACACCGGGGAGCTGTTTTTT. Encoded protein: CASSLSGGVANTGELFF. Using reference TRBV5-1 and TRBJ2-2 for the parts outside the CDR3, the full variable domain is KAGVTQTPRYLIKTRGQQVTLSCSPISGHRSVSWYQQTPGQGLQFLFEYFSETQRNKGNFPGRFSGRQFSNSRSEMNVSTLELGDSALYLCASSLSGGVANTGELFFGEGSRLTVL.

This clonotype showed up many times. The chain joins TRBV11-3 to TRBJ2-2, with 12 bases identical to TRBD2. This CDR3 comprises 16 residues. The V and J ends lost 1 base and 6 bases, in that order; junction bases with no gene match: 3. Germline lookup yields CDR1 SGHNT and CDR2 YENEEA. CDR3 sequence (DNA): TGTGCCAGCAGCTTAGGAACTAGCGGGAGGTCCGGGGAGCTGTTTTTT. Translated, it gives CASSLGTSGRSGELFF.

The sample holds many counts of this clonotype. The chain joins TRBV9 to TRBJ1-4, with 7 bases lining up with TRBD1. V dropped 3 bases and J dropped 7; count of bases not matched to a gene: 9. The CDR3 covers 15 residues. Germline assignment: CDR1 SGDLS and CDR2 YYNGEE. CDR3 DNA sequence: TGTGCCAGCAGCGCAAACAGGGGTTTGGGTGAAAAACTGTTTTTT. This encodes CASSANRGLGEKLFF.

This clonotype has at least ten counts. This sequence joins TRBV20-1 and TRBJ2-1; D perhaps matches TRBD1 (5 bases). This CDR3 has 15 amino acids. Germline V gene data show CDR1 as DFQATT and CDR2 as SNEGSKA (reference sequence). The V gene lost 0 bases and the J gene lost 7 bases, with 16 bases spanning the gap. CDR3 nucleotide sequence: TGCAGTGCTAGAGATTCCGGCAGGGTAAGGAATGAGCAGTTCTTC. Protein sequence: CSARDSGRVRNEQFF.

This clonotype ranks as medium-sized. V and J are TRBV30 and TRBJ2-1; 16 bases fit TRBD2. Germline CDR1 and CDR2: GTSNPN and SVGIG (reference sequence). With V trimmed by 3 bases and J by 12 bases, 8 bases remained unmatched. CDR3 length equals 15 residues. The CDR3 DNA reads TGTGCCTGGAGAGAAACCGGGACTAGCGGGGGGGGGCAGTTCTTC. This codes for CAWRETGTSGGGQFF.

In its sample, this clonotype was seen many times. Written as DNA, the CDR3 is TGTGCCTGGAGATCTAGCGGAGAGCAGTTCTTC. Translating gives CAWRSSGEQFF. The chain uses TRBV30 and TRBJ2-1; 7 bases agree with TRBD2. V was pared by 3 bases and J by 10 bases, with 3 bases of the junction left unmatched. The CDR3 has 11 amino acids. Per the germline V gene, CDR1 is GTSNPN and CDR2 is SVGIG (reference sequence).

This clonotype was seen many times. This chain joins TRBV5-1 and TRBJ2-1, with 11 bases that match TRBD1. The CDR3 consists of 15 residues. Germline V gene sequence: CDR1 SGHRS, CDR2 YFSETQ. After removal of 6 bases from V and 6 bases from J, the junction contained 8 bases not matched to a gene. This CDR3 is CASIAPGTGGNEQFF. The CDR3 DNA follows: TGCGCCAGCATTGCCCCCGGGACAGGGGGCAATGAGCAGTTCTTC. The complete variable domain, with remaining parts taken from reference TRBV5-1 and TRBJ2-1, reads KAGVTQTPRYLIKTRGQQVTLSCSPISGHRSVSWYQQTPGQGLQFLFEYFSETQRNKGNFPGRFSGRQFSNSRSEMNVSTLELGDSALYLCASIAPGTGGNEQFFGPGTRLTVL.

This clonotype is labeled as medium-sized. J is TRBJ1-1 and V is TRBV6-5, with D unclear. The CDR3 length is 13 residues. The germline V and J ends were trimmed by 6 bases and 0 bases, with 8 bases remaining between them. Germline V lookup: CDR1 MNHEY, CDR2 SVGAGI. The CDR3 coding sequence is TGTGCCAGCAGCCGGCATATGAACACTGAAGCTTTCTTT. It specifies CASSRHMNTEAFF.

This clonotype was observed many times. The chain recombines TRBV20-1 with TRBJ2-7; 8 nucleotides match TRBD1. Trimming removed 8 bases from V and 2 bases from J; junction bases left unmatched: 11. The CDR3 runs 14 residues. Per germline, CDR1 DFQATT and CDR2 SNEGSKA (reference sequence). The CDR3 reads CSPSQDRATYEQYF. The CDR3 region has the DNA TGCAGTCCCTCCCAGGACAGGGCCACCTACGAGCAGTACTTC.

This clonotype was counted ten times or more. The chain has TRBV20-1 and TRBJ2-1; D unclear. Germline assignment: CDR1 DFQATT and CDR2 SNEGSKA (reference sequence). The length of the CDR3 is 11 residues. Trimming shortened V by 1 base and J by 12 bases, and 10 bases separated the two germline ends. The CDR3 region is CSARVSERQFF. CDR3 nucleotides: TGCAGTGCTAGAGTTTCGGAGAGGCAGTTCTTC.

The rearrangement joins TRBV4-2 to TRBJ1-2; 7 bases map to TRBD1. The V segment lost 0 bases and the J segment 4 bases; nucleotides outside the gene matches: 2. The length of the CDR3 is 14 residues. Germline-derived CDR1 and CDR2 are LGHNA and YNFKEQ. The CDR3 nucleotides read TGTGCCAGCAGCCAAGATCAGGGGGGCTATGGCTACACCTTC. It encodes CASSQDQGGYGYTF.

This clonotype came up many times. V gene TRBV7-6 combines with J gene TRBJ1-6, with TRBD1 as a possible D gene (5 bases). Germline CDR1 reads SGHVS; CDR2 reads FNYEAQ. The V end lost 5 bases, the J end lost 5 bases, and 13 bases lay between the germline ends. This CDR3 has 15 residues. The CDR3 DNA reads TGTGCCAGCAGCCCGGGGGGTCGGAATAATTCACCCCTCCACTTT. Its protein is CASSPGGRNNSPLHF.

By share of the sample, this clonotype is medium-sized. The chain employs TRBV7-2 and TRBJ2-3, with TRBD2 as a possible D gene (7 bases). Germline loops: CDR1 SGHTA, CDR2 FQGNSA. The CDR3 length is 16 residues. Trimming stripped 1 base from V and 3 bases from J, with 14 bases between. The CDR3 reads CASSLVGGARTDTQYF. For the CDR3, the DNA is TGTGCCAGCAGCTTAGTGGGGGGGGCGCGGACAGATACGCAGTATTTT.

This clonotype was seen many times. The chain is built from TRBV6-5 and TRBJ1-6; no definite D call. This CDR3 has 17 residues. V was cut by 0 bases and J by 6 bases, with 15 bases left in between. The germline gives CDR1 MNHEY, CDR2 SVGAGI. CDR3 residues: CASSYSILSPSNSPLHF. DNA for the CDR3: TGTGCCAGCAGTTACTCGATACTTAGTCCCAGTAATTCACCCCTCCACTTT.

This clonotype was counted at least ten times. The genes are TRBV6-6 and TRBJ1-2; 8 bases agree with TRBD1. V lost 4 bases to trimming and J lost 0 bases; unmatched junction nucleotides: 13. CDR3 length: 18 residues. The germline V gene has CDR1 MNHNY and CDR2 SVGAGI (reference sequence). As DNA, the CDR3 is TGTGCCAGCAGTTCTACCGGGACAGGCAACCCTTCTAACTATGGCTACACCTTC. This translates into CASSSTGTGNPSNYGYTF.

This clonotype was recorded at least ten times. In nucleotides, the CDR3 is TGTGCCAGCAGATCCCGTCTAGCGGGGGCCGGGACCGGGGAGCTGTTTTTT. Protein product: CASRSRLAGAGTGELFF. V gene TRBV6-5 combines with J gene TRBJ2-2, with 10 bases matching TRBD2. This CDR3 comprises 17 residues. Germline CDR1 and CDR2: MNHEY and SVGAGI. Unmatched junction bases numbered 12, after V lost 6 bases and J lost 5 bases.

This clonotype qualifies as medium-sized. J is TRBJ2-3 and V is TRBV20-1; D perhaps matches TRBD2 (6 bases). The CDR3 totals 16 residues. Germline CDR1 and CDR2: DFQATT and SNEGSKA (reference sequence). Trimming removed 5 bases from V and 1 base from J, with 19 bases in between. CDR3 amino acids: CSAPPPVERGTDTQYF. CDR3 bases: TGCAGTGCTCCCCCACCCGTAGAGCGGGGCACAGATACGCAGTATTTT.

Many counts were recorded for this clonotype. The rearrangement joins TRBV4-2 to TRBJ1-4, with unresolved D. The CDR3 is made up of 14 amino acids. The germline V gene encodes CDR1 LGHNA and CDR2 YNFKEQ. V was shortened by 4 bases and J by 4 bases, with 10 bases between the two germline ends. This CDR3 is CASSRALDNEKLFF. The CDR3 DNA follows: TGTGCCAGCAGCCGAGCGTTGGATAATGAAAAACTGTTTTTT.